The present T cell receptor beta chain was sequenced within a study of T-cell reconstitution after alpha-beta-depleted transplantation in children. Study-level results: Some patients' high day-60 TCRbeta diversity was attributed to recipient cells surviving conditioning. Reportedly, alpha-beta T cells present about two months post-transplant originated from several hundred expanded clones of graft origin.

This clonotype occurred a few times. The target antigen is unknown. As it was prepared, the TCRbeta library received unique molecular identifiers. TCRdb reprocessed the PCR reads via MiXCR and lists one record per CDR3 protein. The sample includes fewer than 700,000 distinct CDR3 sequences, 10% to 15% of them seen just once. The V gene lost 1 base and the J gene lost 5 bases, with 21 bases spanning the gap. The CDR3 loop spans 18 amino acids. The germline V gene encodes CDR1 SGHTA and CDR2 FQGTGA. The clonotype originates from a male patient younger than 18 who had a stem cell transplant for acute myeloid leukemia, so the T cells may come from the graft donor. The chain recombines TRBV7-3 with TRBJ2-1; D uncertain. The source material was PBMCs, mostly from graft donor cells, sampled 360 days after TCRalphabeta/CD19-depleted stem cell transplant. CDR3 DNA: TGTGCCAGCAGCTTAATCGCCCCCCGCGACTTGAGAGACAATGAGCAGTTCTTC. Amino acids: CASSLIAPRDLRDNEQFF. Looking up the rest from reference TRBV7-3 and TRBJ2-1 gives the full variable domain: GAGVSQTPSNKVTEKGKYVELRCDPISGHTALYWYRQSLGQGPEFLIYFQGTGAADDSGLPNDRFFAVRPEGSVSTLKIQRTERGDSAVYLCASSLIAPRDLRDNEQFFGPGTRLTVL.